The 20 T cell receptor beta chains presented below share a single source sample, sequenced in a study of post-analysis software for immune sequencing data. Incorporated into the TCR beta cDNA libraries were unique molecular identifiers, which served to reduce PCR and sequencing biases. TCRdb analysed the PCR reads with MiXCR anew, one entry per CDR3 protein. The sample lists a few hundred thousand distinct CDR3 sequences, roughly 45% occurring once. Overall study results and limits: In patients, TRBV5-6, TRBV5-1 and TRBV20-1 belonged to roughly five TRBV segments found more frequently than in controls.

Their recognized antigens are unknown. Source material: blood. Every receptor here comes from a girl between 10 and 17 years old with multiple sclerosis.

This clonotype came up a few times. The chain carries TRBV27 and TRBJ2-7, with D possibly matching TRBD2 (6 bases). Germline assignment: CDR1 MNHEY and CDR2 SMNVEV (reference sequence). Trimming removed 6 bases at V and 0 bases at J, with 12 bases between. The CDR3 is 14 residues long. In nucleotides, the CDR3 is TGTGCCAGCAGGCCAAGCGGGCCCTCCTACGAGCAGTACTTC. Translated: CASRPSGPSYEQYF.

There are a few counts of this clonotype. This sequence joins TRBV14 and TRBJ2-1, with 9 bases identical to TRBD2. Per germline, CDR1 SGHDN and CDR2 FVKESK. V shed 2 bases and J 2 bases; nucleotides not matched to a gene: 7. The CDR3 consists of 17 residues. The CDR3: CASSQLTSGRTYNEQFF. In nucleotides, the CDR3 is TGTGCCAGCAGCCAACTGACCAGCGGGAGGACCTACAATGAGCAGTTCTTC.

This clonotype was seen more than once but under ten times. The genes are TRBV18 and TRBJ1-2; D call uncertain. The CDR3 length is 14 residues. V was clipped by 3 bases and J by 4 bases, with 12 bases between them. CDR1 and CDR2 from the germline V gene are KGHSH and LQKENI. The CDR3 DNA reads TGTGCCAGCTCACCCTCCGTCGGCACCTATGGCTACACCTTC. Residues: CASSPSVGTYGYTF.

The rearrangement joins TRBV7-2 to TRBJ2-1, with D possibly matching TRBD2 (6 bases). Germline V gene sequence: CDR1 SGHTA, CDR2 FQGNSA. The CDR3 extends over 16 amino acids. The V gene lost 1 base and the J gene lost 3 bases, with 13 bases spanning the gap. CDR3: CASSLDAGSNYNEQFF. The CDR3 nucleotides read TGTGCCAGCAGCTTAGATGCGGGATCCAACTACAATGAGCAGTTCTTC.

This clonotype was seen a single time. Mismatch with germline at one junction end may stem from a read error. CDR3 sequence reads: CASGLTGGTEAFF. The CDR3 region has the DNA TGTGCCAGCGGTTTGACCGGGGGCACTGAAGCTTTCTTT. The V call is TRBV28, the J call TRBJ1-1; TRBD1 is a possible D gene (5 bases). The CDR3 loop spans 13 amino acids. Germline loops: CDR1 MDHEN, CDR2 SYDVKM. The variable domain in full, with the rest retrieved from reference TRBV28 and TRBJ1-1, is DVKVTQSSRYLVKRTGEKVFLECVQDMDHENMFWYRQDPGLGLRLIYFSYDVKMKEKGDIPEGYSVSREKKERFSLILESASTNQTSMYLCASGLTGGTEAFFGQGTRLTVV.

This clonotype was seen only a few times. The chain has TRBV5-1 and TRBJ2-1; the match to TRBD1 covers 7 bases. CDR1 is SGHRS, CDR2 YFSETQ, per germline. The CDR3 covers 16 residues. V lost 4 bases and J lost 0; bases outside the gene matches: 7. The CDR3 bases are TGCGCCAGCAGCCCGAAACAGGGGAGCTCCTACAATGAGCAGTTCTTC. It encodes CASSPKQGSSYNEQFF. Using reference TRBV5-1 and TRBJ2-1 for the parts outside the CDR3, the full variable domain is KAGVTQTPRYLIKTRGQQVTLSCSPISGHRSVSWYQQTPGQGLQFLFEYFSETQRNKGNFPGRFSGRQFSNSRSEMNVSTLELGDSALYLCASSPKQGSSYNEQFFGPGTRLTVL.

In its sample, this clonotype was seen a few times. The gene calls are TRBV28 and TRBJ1-6; D remains unclear. Germline V gene lookup returns CDR1 MDHEN and CDR2 SYDVKM. Trimming shortened V by 2 bases and J by 3 bases, and 11 bases separated the two germline ends. The CDR3 runs 16 residues. The CDR3 nucleotides are TGTGCCAGCAGTTTAAGCCAACTCCGCTATAATTCACCCCTCCACTTT. Protein sequence: CASSLSQLRYNSPLHF.

A few counts support this clonotype. The chain recombines TRBV7-2 with TRBJ1-2; D is uncertain. V shed 6 bases and J shed 7 bases, with 15 bases lying between them. The CDR3 is 13 amino acids. Germline assignment: CDR1 SGHTA and CDR2 FQGNSA. In DNA, the CDR3 is TGTGCCAGCAGTTCCTGGGAGGGAGGTGGCTACACCTTC. Translating gives CASSSWEGGGYTF.

The rearrangement joins TRBV29-1 to TRBJ1-4; no reliable D call. Germline-derived CDR1 and CDR2 are SQVTM and ANQGSEA. The V gene lost 5 bases and the J gene lost 0 bases, with 10 bases spanning the gap. The CDR3 sequence is 14 residues long. CDR3 sequence: CSVQVGATNEKLFF. DNA of the CDR3: TGCAGCGTTCAAGTCGGGGCAACTAATGAAAAACTGTTTTTT.

The chain uses TRBV6-6 and TRBJ1-1, with TRBD1 matching 7 bases. CDR3 size: 13 residues. V dropped 2 bases and J dropped 6; count of bases not matched to a gene: 3. Germline CDR1 reads MNHNY; CDR2 reads SVGAGI (reference sequence). The CDR3 DNA is TGTGCCAGCAGTTACCTTGACAGGGCTGAAGCTTTCTTT. This codes for CASSYLDRAEAFF.

The chain couples TRBV28 to TRBJ2-5, with D maybe TRBD2 (6 bases). V dropped 6 bases and J dropped 4 bases, with 12 bases sitting between them. CDR3 size: 13 residues. Per the germline V gene, CDR1 is MDHEN and CDR2 is SYDVKM. DNA for the CDR3: TGTGCCAGCAGGGGGAGGACGGGAGAGACCCAGTACTTC. Protein sequence: CASRGRTGETQYF. The full variable domain, completed using reference TRBV28 and TRBJ2-5, is DVKVTQSSRYLVKRTGEKVFLECVQDMDHENMFWYRQDPGLGLRLIYFSYDVKMKEKGDIPEGYSVSREKKERFSLILESASTNQTSMYLCASRGRTGETQYFGPGTRLLVL.

This clonotype was seen a single time. The chain has TRBV7-2 and TRBJ2-7; weak D call: TRBD2 (6 bases). Germline-derived CDR1 and CDR2 are SGHTA and FQGNSA. CDR3 size: 17 residues. The V end lost 1 base, the J end lost 0 bases, and 16 bases lay between the germline ends. The CDR3 nucleotides are TGTGCCAGCAGCTTAGTTGGGTCGGGGGAATCCTCCTACGAGCAGTACTTC. Encoded protein: CASSLVGSGESSYEQYF. The variable domain in full, completed from reference TRBV7-2 and TRBJ2-7, reads GAGVSQSPSNKVTEKGKDVELRCDPISGHTALYWYRQSLGQGLEFLIYFQGNSAPDKSGLPSDRFSAERTGGSVSTLTIQRTQQEDSAVYLCASSLVGSGESSYEQYFGPGTRLTVT.

The chain carries TRBV9 and TRBJ2-7; tentative D call: TRBD2 (5 bases). V lost 0 bases, J lost 3 bases, and 13 bases lay in between. Germline loops: CDR1 SGDLS, CDR2 YYNGEE. This CDR3 comprises 15 residues. This chain's CDR3 is CASSVAEVGNYEQYF. The CDR3 coding sequence is TGTGCCAGCAGCGTAGCGGAGGTGGGGAACTACGAGCAGTACTTC. The whole variable domain, filled in from reference TRBV9 and TRBJ2-7, reads DSGVTQTPKHLITATGQRVTLRCSPRSGDLSVYWYQQSLDQGLQFLIQYYNGEERAKGNILERFSAQQFPDLHSELNLSSLELGDSALYFCASSVAEVGNYEQYFGPGTRLTVT.

This clonotype was detected only a few times. The chain combines TRBV27 with TRBJ2-7; D not certain. CDR3 length: 13 amino acids. The germline V gene encodes CDR1 MNHEY and CDR2 SMNVEV (reference sequence). Trimming left V 2 bases short and J 3 bases short, with 8 bases between. The CDR3 DNA reads as TGTGCCAGCAGTTTAGAGCCGAACTACGAGCAGTACTTC. Protein product: CASSLEPNYEQYF.

The V and J genes are TRBV24-1 and TRBJ2-1, with D perhaps being TRBD1 or TRBD2 (5 bases each). Germline CDR1 and CDR2: KGHDR and SFDVKD. This CDR3 spans 13 amino acids. V lost 8 bases, J lost 9 bases, and 16 bases lay in between. The CDR3 region has the DNA TGTGCCACCAATCAGGGACCCAAATTTGAGCAGTTCTTC. This translates into CATNQGPKFEQFF.

This clonotype was detected a few times. This chain connects TRBV15 to TRBJ1-5; TRBD1 agrees at 7 bases. The CDR3 totals 16 residues. CDR1 and CDR2 (germline): LNHNV, YYDKDF (reference sequence). The V and J ends lost 3 bases and 4 bases, in that order; junction bases with no gene match: 9. The CDR3 DNA reads as TGTGCCACCAGCAGTAAGGACAGGCTCAGGAATCAGCCCCAGCATTTT. Amino acids: CATSSKDRLRNQPQHF.

Only a few counts were recorded for this clonotype. The chain is built from TRBV28 and TRBJ2-3, with TRBD2 matching 10 bases. Unmatched junction bases numbered 8, after V lost 6 bases and J lost 2 bases. Germline V gene data show CDR1 as MDHEN and CDR2 as SYDVKM. The CDR3 contains 16 residues. In DNA form, the CDR3 reads TGTGCCAGCAGCCAGAGGACTAGCGGCTCCACAGATACGCAGTATTTT. The encoded protein is CASSQRTSGSTDTQYF.

This chain joins TRBV7-2 and TRBJ2-7, with 8 bases that match TRBD2. This CDR3 contains 15 residues. V gave up 1 base and J gave up 2 bases; unmatched junction bases: 4. Germline values: CDR1 SGHTA, CDR2 FQGNSA. The DNA of the CDR3 is TGTGCCAGCAGCTTAGGTAGCGGGGCCCCCTACGAGCAGTACTTC. Its protein product is CASSLGSGAPYEQYF.

This chain links TRBV25-1 with TRBJ1-1, with D hard to call. Between the trimmed V and J ends, which lost 5 bases and 7 bases, there was a span of 11 bases. Germline lookup yields CDR1 MGHDK and CDR2 SYGVNS. This CDR3 contains 12 residues. As DNA, the CDR3 is TGTGCCAGCAGTCACTCAGGTGGTGAAGCTTTCTTT. This sequence encodes CASSHSGGEAFF.

The V call is TRBV20-1, the J call TRBJ2-1; D might be TRBD1 (6 bases). Germline assignment: CDR1 DFQATT and CDR2 SNEGSKA (reference sequence). V gave up 1 base and J gave up 0 bases, with 10 bases separating them. CDR3 length: 15 residues. Here the CDR3 DNA reads TGCAGTGCTAGAGCGGGGACAACCTCCTACAATGAGCAGTTCTTC. Translation gives CSARAGTTSYNEQFF.